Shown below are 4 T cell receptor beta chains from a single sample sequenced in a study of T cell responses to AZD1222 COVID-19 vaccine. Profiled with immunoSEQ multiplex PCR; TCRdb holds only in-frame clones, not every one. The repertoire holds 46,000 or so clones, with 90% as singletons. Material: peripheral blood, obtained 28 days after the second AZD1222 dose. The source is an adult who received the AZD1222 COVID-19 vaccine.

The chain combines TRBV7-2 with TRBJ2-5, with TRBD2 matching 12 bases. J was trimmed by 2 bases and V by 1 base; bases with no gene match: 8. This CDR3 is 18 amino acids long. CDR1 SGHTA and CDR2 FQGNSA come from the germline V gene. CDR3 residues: CASSLDTPTSGGQETQYF. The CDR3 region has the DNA TGTGCCAGCAGCTTAGACACCCCTACTAGCGGGGGGCAAGAGACCCAGTACTTC.

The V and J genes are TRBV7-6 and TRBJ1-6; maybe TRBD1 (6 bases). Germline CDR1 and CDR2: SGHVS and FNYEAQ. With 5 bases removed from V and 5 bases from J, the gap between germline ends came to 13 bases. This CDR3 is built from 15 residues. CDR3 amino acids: CASSRQAGDNSPLHF. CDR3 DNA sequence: TGTGCCAGCAGCCGACAGGCAGGGGATAATTCACCCCTCCACTTT.

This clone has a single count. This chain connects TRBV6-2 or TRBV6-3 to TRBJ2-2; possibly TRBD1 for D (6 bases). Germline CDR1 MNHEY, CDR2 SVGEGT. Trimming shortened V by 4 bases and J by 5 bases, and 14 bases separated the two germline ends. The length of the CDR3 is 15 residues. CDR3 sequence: CASSLLSGDTGELFF. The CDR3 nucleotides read TGTGCCAGCAGTTTGCTTTCAGGGGATACCGGGGAGCTGTTTTTT.

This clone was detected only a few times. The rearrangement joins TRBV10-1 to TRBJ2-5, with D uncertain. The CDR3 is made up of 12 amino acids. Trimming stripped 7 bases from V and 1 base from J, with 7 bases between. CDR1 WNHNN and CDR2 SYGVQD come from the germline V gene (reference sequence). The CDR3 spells CASKGSQETQYF. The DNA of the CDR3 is TGCGCCAGCAAAGGGTCCCAAGAGACCCAGTACTTC.